This TCR beta chain appears in the sequencing data of a study of blood T cell repertoires in COVID-19. The assay was immunoSEQ multiplex PCR, and TCRdb's table has in-frame clones only and misses some. The sample lists a few hundred thousand clones; roughly 80% were seen once. The V end was cut by 3 bases, the J end by 6 bases, with 8 bases between. Per germline, CDR1 LGHDT and CDR2 YNNKEL (reference sequence). CDR3 length equals 13 residues. The rearrangement uses TRBV3-1 (or the pseudogene TRBV3-2) and TRBJ2-2; D unresolved. This TCR came from an elderly woman with acute or convalescent COVID-19. The sequenced sample was peripheral blood. The CDR3 here is CASSHLAAGELFF. The CDR3 coding sequence is TGTGCCAGCAGCCACTTAGCTGCCGGGGAGCTGTTTTTT.